The source of this TCR beta chain is a study of T cells in Graves' hyperthyroidism and ophthalmopathy (dated by TCRdb to the late 2010s). Concerning the study at large: A discovery cohort of roughly 100 patients, about 40 with Graves' ophthalmopathy and fewer than 65 with stable Graves' hyperthyroidism, was used to find distinguishing TCR V-J signatures. Prospective prediction of ophthalmopathy was tested in an independent validation cohort consisting of 18 hyperthyroidism patients and approximately 16 patients who later progressed to ophthalmopathy. The 75 to 100 discovery patients were divided at random into training and test sets in a 7:3 ratio. In several Graves' hyperthyroidism patients, the study also compared T-cell repertoires from thyroid tissue with T-cell repertoires from blood. Following sampling, methimazole starting at 30 mg daily was given to hyperthyroidism patients, and high-dose intravenous methylprednisolone was given to ophthalmopathy patients. TCR Vbeta CDR3 sequencing of 130 to 150 peripheral blood samples (43 ophthalmopathy, roughly 74 hyperthyroidism and roughly 17 progressor patients) is reported in the paper. The full study reports these points: In validation, the model predicted progression to ophthalmopathy a median of 6.5 months before onset, with about 64% sensitivity and roughly 79% specificity. Ophthalmopathy was separated from stable hyperthyroidism by a 13 V-J signature model, with 85% to 90% sensitivity and about 81% specificity obtained in cross-validation and 80%/75% obtained in testing. No statistical method was used to fix the sample size in advance, and group allocation was not hidden from the investigators. Most expanded thyroid clonotypes (frequency above 0.001) were also detected in blood, a finding suggesting that blood repertoires may reflect thyroid immune responses.

The CDR3 numbers 14 residues from cysteine through phenylalanine. This entry keeps only the CDR3 DNA: 42 bases, framed from base 1. CDR1 and CDR2 are read off the germline V gene (reference sequence) as LNHNV and YYDKDF. Germline trimming amounts to 1 base on V and 5 bases on J, with 4 as the count of junction bases outside the gene matches. A patient counted as having stable Graves' hyperthyroidism if no progression to ophthalmopathy occurred over 18 months of follow-up. Hyperthyroidism patients were aged 18 to 65 years and newly diagnosed, with disease duration of less than 2 months. The study excluded patients with uncontrolled infections, other autoimmune diseases, pregnancy or lactation. Diagnoses were based on clinical symptoms, serum thyroxine and TRAb, thyroid ultrasound and orbital computed tomography. Total RNA was extracted using Trizol reagent, and RNA quality was assessed on an Agilent 2100 Bioanalyzer.

Turning to this clonotype: Which antigen it targets is not known. Per-base qualities were not stored, and no clone one base away is much larger.

The TCR beta CDR3 regions were amplified from the RNA transcripts. The TCR CDR3 was subjected to a first round of RT-PCR using the HTBI primer set and the Qiagen OneStep RT-PCR kit. A second multiplex PCR round built the libraries, followed by size selection and purification. The libraries were sequenced on an Illumina HiSeq2000 using paired-end 100 bp reads. As for the original processing: SOAPnuke was used to process the raw data, with reads discarded if the reads contained adapters or uncalled bases, had a mean Phred below 15, or lacked an exact constant-primer or identifier match. High-quality paired reads were merged using COPE v1.2.5, and each unique nucleotide sequence was defined as a clonotype. MiTCR v1.1 was used to align the clonotypes against IMGT TRBV, TRBD and TRBJ reference segments. Analysis was restricted to V-J combinations with a frequency above 0.0001, which covered about 99% of repertoires. A TCS score was defined as the ratio of F50 (clonal expansion) to E x V (chaos), with BLOSUM62-based TCRdist applied between CDR3 peptides within each V-J. Welch's t-statistics and random forest reduced around 510 V-J features to around 14, which were used in a naive Bayes classifier (R e1071). The similarity between thyroid and blood repertoires was quantified using the Morisita-Horn index. The public reads were quality trimmed at Q25 with fastp and then assembled into clones with MiXCR by TCRdb, keeping productive beta chains. Rows matching on CDR3 protein sequence are summarized as one entry with the most common DNA and genes. None of the V and J calls come from the authors' own analysis; TCRdb made them. The sample table records around 580,000 distinct CDR3 sequences; more than 45% of these occur just once. The top ten hold around 7.7% of the sample.

Input material: peripheral blood or thyroid tissue (not recorded which). The rearrangement joined TRBV15 to TRBJ2-5, and 7 junction bases match TRBD1. The source is a woman aged 18-29 years with Graves' hyperthyroidism. In nucleotide form, the sequence is TGTGCCACCAGCAGAGGATCGGGACAGGAGACCCAGTACTTC. Translated, this gives CATSRGSGQETQYF.